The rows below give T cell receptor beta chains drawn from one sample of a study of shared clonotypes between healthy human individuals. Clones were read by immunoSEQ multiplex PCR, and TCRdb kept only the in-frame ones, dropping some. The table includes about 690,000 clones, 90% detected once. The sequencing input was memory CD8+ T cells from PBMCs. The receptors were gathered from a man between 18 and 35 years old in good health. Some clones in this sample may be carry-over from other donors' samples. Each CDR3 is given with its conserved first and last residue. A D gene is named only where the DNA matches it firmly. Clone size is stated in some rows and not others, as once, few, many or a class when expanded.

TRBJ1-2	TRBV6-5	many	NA	CASSWDTNYGYTF	TGTGCCAGCAGTTGGGACACTAACTATGGCTACACCTTC
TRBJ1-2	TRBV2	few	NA	CASSDTGRLNYGYTF	TGTGCCAGCAGCGATACGGGACGGCTAAACTATGGCTACACCTTC
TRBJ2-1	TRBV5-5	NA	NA	CASSLTVYNEQFF	TGTGCCAGCAGCTTGACTGTGTACAATGAGCAGTTCTTC
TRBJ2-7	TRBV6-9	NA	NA	CASSAPDGALIFRSSYEQYF	TGTGCCAGCAGTGCCCCCGACGGGGCCCTCATATTTCGCAGCTCCTACGAGCAGTACTTC
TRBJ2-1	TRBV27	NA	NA	CASSLSSDRWGFF	TGTGCCAGCAGTTTATCCTCCGACAGGTGGGGATTCTTC
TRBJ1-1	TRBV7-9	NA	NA	CASSSRTGNTEAFF	TGTGCCAGCAGCTCTCGGACGGGGAACACTGAAGCTTTCTTT
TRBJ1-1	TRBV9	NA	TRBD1	CASSLGQGWGTEAFF	TGTGCCAGCAGCCTAGGACAGGGGTGGGGCACTGAAGCTTTCTTT
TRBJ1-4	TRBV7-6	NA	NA	CASSSRAFNEKLFF	TGTGCCAGCAGCTCCCGGGCCTTCAATGAAAAACTGTTTTTT
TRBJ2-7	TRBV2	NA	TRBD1	CARAGTGDAYEQYF	TGTGCCAGGGCGGGGACAGGGGACGCGTACGAGCAGTACTTC
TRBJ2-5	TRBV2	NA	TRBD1	CASRDRGVRETQYF	TGTGCCAGCAGAGACAGGGGGGTCCGGGAGACCCAGTACTTC
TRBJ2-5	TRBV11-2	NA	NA	CASSLDPGGKTQYF	TGTGCCAGCAGCTTAGATCCAGGAGGGAAGACCCAGTACTTC
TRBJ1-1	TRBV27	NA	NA	CASRLGDPGPGTEAFF	TGTGCCAGCAGACTAGGGGACCCAGGGCCGGGGACTGAAGCTTTCTTT
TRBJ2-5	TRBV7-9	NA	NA	CASSSLRSEGPNQETQYF	TGTGCCAGCAGCAGCTTAAGAAGTGAAGGGCCTAACCAAGAGACCCAGTACTTC
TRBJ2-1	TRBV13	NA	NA	CASSFNGNEQFF	TGTGCCAGCAGCTTTAACGGCAATGAGCAGTTCTTC
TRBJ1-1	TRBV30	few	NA	CAWSTPRGTEAFF	TGTGCCTGGAGTACCCCGAGGGGCACTGAAGCTTTCTTT
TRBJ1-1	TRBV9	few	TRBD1	CASSGTGGNTEAFF	TGTGCCAGCAGCGGGACAGGGGGGAACACTGAAGCTTTCTTT
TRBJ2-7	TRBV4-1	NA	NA	CASSQDPPFYEQYF	TGCGCCAGCAGCCAAGATCCCCCTTTCTACGAGCAGTACTTC
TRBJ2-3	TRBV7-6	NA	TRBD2	CASSFTSGSTDTQYF	TGTGCCAGCAGCTTTACTAGCGGAAGCACAGATACGCAGTATTTT
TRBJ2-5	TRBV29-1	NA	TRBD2	CSVESSGRFLETQYF	TGCAGCGTTGAGTCTAGCGGGAGATTTTTGGAGACCCAGTACTTC
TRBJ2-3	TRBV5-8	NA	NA	CASSLYGSFTDTQYF	TGTGCCAGCAGCTTGTACGGGAGTTTCACAGATACGCAGTATTTT
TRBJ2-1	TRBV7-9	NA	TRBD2	CASRSPLAGGDNEQFF	TGTGCCAGCAGAAGCCCTCTAGCGGGAGGCGACAATGAGCAGTTCTTC
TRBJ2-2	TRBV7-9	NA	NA	CASSSRVAGELFF	TGTGCCAGCAGCTCCCGGGTGGCCGGGGAGCTGTTTTTT
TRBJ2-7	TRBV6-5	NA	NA	CASSYESGGSYEQYF	TGTGCCAGCAGTTACGAGTCGGGTGGGTCCTACGAGCAGTACTTC
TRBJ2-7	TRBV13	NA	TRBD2	CASSRPGTRTYEQYF	TGTGCCAGCAGCCGTCCCGGGACTAGAACCTACGAGCAGTACTTC
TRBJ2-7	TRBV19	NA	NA	CASSIGSEQYF	TGTGCCAGTAGTATAGGGTCCGAGCAGTACTTC
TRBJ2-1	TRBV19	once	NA	CASRPLIQGPYNEQFF	TGTGCCAGTAGACCTCTCATCCAGGGCCCCTACAATGAGCAGTTCTTC
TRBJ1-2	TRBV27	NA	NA	CASSFRGTRNYGYTF	TGTGCCAGCAGTTTCCGGGGGACCCGTAACTATGGCTACACCTTC
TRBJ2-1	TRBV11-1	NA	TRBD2	CASSLDGEGQDEQFF	TGTGCCAGCAGCTTAGACGGGGAGGGCCAGGATGAGCAGTTCTTC
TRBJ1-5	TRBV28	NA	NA	CASSFIKSQGGQPQHF	TGTGCCAGCAGTTTTATTAAAAGCCAGGGCGGACAGCCCCAGCATTTT
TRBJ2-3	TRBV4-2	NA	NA	CASSQVSEGYADTQYF	TGTGCCAGCAGCCAAGTTAGCGAGGGGTACGCAGATACGCAGTATTTT
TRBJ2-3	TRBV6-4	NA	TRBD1	CASSDSSTGQEDTDTQYF	TGTGCCAGCAGTGACTCATCCACGGGACAGGAAGACACAGATACGCAGTATTTT
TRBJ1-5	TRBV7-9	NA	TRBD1	CASHGTADQPQHF	TGTGCCAGCCACGGGACAGCCGATCAGCCCCAGCATTTT
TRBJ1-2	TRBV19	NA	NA	CASSIDGWTRGYTF	TGTGCCAGTAGTATAGATGGTTGGACCCGAGGCTACACCTTC
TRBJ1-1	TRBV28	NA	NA	CASSLGWTSPHTEAFF	TGTGCCAGCAGTTTAGGTTGGACCTCTCCTCACACTGAAGCTTTCTTT
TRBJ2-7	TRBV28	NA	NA	CASSFPRRGDYEQYF	TGTGCCAGCAGTTTCCCCAGGCGGGGTGACTACGAGCAGTACTTC
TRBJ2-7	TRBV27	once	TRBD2	CASLGTSGRGYEQYF	TGTGCCAGCTTAGGGACTAGCGGGAGGGGCTACGAGCAGTACTTC
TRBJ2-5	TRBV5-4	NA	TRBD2	CASRALAEETQYF	TGTGCCAGCAGGGCCCTAGCGGAAGAGACCCAGTACTTC
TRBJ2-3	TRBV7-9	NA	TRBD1	CASSPRTGSTDTQYF	TGTGCCAGCAGCCCTCGGACAGGGAGTACAGATACGCAGTATTTT
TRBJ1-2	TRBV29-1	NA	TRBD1	CSVDDGTGSPNYGYTF	TGCAGCGTTGACGACGGGACAGGCTCTCCTAACTATGGCTACACCTTC
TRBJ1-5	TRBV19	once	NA	CASSSSGASNQPQHF	TGTGCCAGTAGTTCTTCGGGGGCCAGCAATCAGCCCCAGCATTTT
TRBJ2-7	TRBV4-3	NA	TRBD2	CASSQGLAGVHEQYF	TGCGCCAGCAGCCAAGGACTAGCGGGAGTTCACGAGCAGTACTTC
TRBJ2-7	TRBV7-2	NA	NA	CASSQGGDISYEQYF	TGTGCCAGCAGCCAAGGGGGGGACATTTCCTACGAGCAGTACTTC
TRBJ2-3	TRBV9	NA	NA	CASSEQDRTDTQYF	TGTGCCAGCAGCGAGCAGGATCGCACAGATACGCAGTATTTT
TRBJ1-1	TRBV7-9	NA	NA	CASSLVVENTEAFF	TGTGCCAGCAGCTTAGTGGTGGAGAACACTGAAGCTTTCTTT
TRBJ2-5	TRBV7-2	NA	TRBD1	CASSLVRDRGPSSKETQYF	TGTGCCAGCAGCTTAGTAAGGGACAGGGGGCCGTCCAGCAAAGAGACCCAGTACTTC
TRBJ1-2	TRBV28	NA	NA	CASSLFWDGIYGYTF	TGTGCCAGCAGTTTATTTTGGGACGGGATCTATGGCTACACCTTC
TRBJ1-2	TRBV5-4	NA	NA	CASSSGQYGYTF	TGTGCCAGCAGCTCAGGACAGTATGGCTACACCTTC
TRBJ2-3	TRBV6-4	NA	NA	CASSDSVGSSDTQYF	TGTGCCAGCAGTGACTCGGTCGGGAGTTCAGATACGCAGTATTTT
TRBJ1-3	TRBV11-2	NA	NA	CASSSNRARAGNTIYF	TGTGCCAGCAGCTCGAACAGGGCCCGGGCGGGAAACACCATATATTTT